These 30 T cell receptor beta chains came from one sample sequenced in a study of neurological immune-mediated disorders. TCRdb redid the calling of the 5' RACE reads with MiXCR, one entry per CDR3 protein. The data show around 100,000 distinct CDR3 sequences, roughly 10% seen once. Documented time point: longitudinal time-point 3. The sequencing input was PBMCs. These receptors originate from a female donor with HTLV-1-associated myelopathy (HAM/TSP).

This clonotype was seen ten or more times. This chain links TRBV5-1 with TRBJ1-1, with 7 bases aligning to TRBD1. CDR1 is SGHRS, CDR2 YFSETQ, per germline. This CDR3 region has 15 residues. The junction had 7 bases not matched to a gene; V was cut back by 4 bases and J by 1 base. For the CDR3, the DNA is TGCGCCAGCAGCCCGGAGGGACAGAGGAACACTGAAGCTTTCTTT. It encodes CASSPEGQRNTEAFF.

The chain combines TRBV10-3 with TRBJ2-1; D is perhaps TRBD1 (6 bases). CDR3 length: 15 amino acids. Between the trimmed V and J ends, which lost 6 bases and 7 bases, there was a span of 19 bases. The V gene's germline CDR1 is ENHRY and CDR2 SYGVKD. Here the CDR3 reads CAISLKLQGHNEQFF. The CDR3, as DNA: TGTGCCATCAGCCTTAAATTACAGGGCCATAATGAGCAGTTCTTC.

Ten or more counts support this clonotype. The genes are TRBV20-1 and TRBJ2-1; TRBD2 matches at 7 bases. V gave up 1 base and J gave up 10 bases; unmatched junction bases: 7. Germline CDR1 reads DFQATT; CDR2 reads SNEGSKA (reference sequence). The CDR3 consists of 13 residues. The CDR3 DNA reads as TGCAGTGCTAGAGTCCGGAGGGGAGGGGAGCAGTTCTTC. It is translated as CSARVRRGGEQFF.

This clonotype has at least ten counts. The chain carries TRBV28 and TRBJ2-7, with D tentatively TRBD2 (6 bases). Trimming removed 6 bases from V and 3 bases from J, with 18 bases in between. The CDR3 length is 15 residues. Germline CDR1 is MDHEN and CDR2 is SYDVKM. CDR3 nucleotides: TGTGCCAGCAGCCCCAGGCGGGGCCGAAACTACGAGCAGTACTTC. Protein sequence: CASSPRRGRNYEQYF. Combining the CDR3 with reference TRBV28 and TRBJ2-7 gives the whole variable domain DVKVTQSSRYLVKRTGEKVFLECVQDMDHENMFWYRQDPGLGLRLIYFSYDVKMKEKGDIPEGYSVSREKKERFSLILESASTNQTSMYLCASSPRRGRNYEQYFGPGTRLTVT.

The J gene is TRBJ2-3, the V gene TRBV20-1; no reliable D call. V gave up 0 bases and J gave up 1 base, with 5 bases separating them. CDR3 length: 13 amino acids. Germline V gene lookup returns CDR1 DFQATT and CDR2 SNEGSKA (reference sequence). The CDR3 DNA sequence: TGCAGTGCTAGAGATCCCCGCACAGATACGCAGTATTTT. The encoded protein is CSARDPRTDTQYF.

In this sample, this clonotype turned up many times. J is TRBJ2-7 and V is TRBV5-1; possibly TRBD1 for D (5 bases). V was clipped by 2 bases and J by 3 bases, with 9 bases between them. CDR1 and CDR2 (germline): SGHRS, YFSETQ. This CDR3 region has 13 residues. The CDR3 loop is CASSFDSDYEQYF. The CDR3 DNA follows: TGCGCCAGCAGCTTCGACAGTGACTACGAGCAGTACTTC.

In its sample, this clonotype was seen many times. The chain has TRBV15 and TRBJ1-5; D is undetermined. Trimming shortened V by 0 bases and J by 9 bases, and 12 bases separated the two germline ends. The length of the CDR3 is 14 residues. The germline CDR1 and CDR2 sequences are LNHNV and YYDKDF (reference sequence). CDR3 protein: CATSRDPSVRPQHF. As DNA, the CDR3 is TGTGCCACCAGCAGAGATCCCTCCGTTCGGCCCCAGCATTTT.

In its sample, this clonotype was seen many times. The J gene is TRBJ2-1, the V gene TRBV29-1, with D unclear. The length of the CDR3 is 13 residues. Germline values: CDR1 SQVTM, CDR2 ANQGSEA. Trimming took 6 bases from V and 6 from J, leaving 15 bases between them. The chain's CDR3 is CSVARATSNEQFF. In DNA form, the CDR3 reads TGCAGCGTGGCCCGGGCGACCAGCAATGAGCAGTTCTTC.

This clonotype has a count of ten or more. The rearrangement uses TRBV21-1 and TRBJ2-7; the table gives TRBD2 as D, unverified against the DNA. TRBV21-1 is classified as a pseudogene. The CDR3 is 18 amino acids. DNA of the CDR3: TGTGCCAGCAGCAAAAAGGGAACCGGGACTCCGGACCCCTACGAGCAGTACTTC. Its protein product is CASSKKGTGTPDPYEQYF.

In this sample, this clonotype turned up many times. V is TRBV7-9 and J is TRBJ2-2; D call uncertain. The CDR3 runs 14 residues. V lost 1 base, J lost 1 base, and 4 bases lay in between. Germline values: CDR1 SEHNR, CDR2 FQNEAQ (reference sequence). This CDR3 reads CASSLGVNTGELFF. The CDR3 DNA sequence: TGTGCCAGCAGCTTAGGGGTGAACACCGGGGAGCTGTTTTTT. Using reference TRBV7-9 and TRBJ2-2 for the parts outside the CDR3, the full variable domain is DTGVSQNPRHKITKRGQNVTFRCDPISEHNRLYWYRQTLGQGPEFLTYFQNEAQLEKSRLLSDRFSAERPKGSFSTLEIQRTEQGDSAMYLCASSLGVNTGELFFGEGSRLTVL.

The chain couples TRBV28 to TRBJ1-6; 8 nucleotides align to TRBD1. In germline, CDR1 is MDHEN, CDR2 SYDVKM. This CDR3 has 13 amino acids. V lost 7 bases to trimming and J lost 9 bases; unmatched junction nucleotides: 5. The CDR3 protein is CASTDRGSSPLHF. The CDR3, as DNA: TGTGCCAGCACCGACAGGGGAAGTTCACCCCTCCACTTT. The full variable domain, its missing parts supplied by reference TRBV28 and TRBJ1-6, is DVKVTQSSRYLVKRTGEKVFLECVQDMDHENMFWYRQDPGLGLRLIYFSYDVKMKEKGDIPEGYSVSREKKERFSLILESASTNQTSMYLCASTDRGSSPLHFGNGTRLTVT.

This clonotype was counted ten times or more. V is TRBV6-5 and J is TRBJ1-5; D is possibly TRBD1 (6 bases). V was cut by 0 bases and J by 5 bases, with 11 bases left in between. The germline V gene encodes CDR1 MNHEY and CDR2 SVGAGI. The CDR3 totals 15 residues. CDR3 loop: CASSYSGRGDQPQHF. For the CDR3, the DNA is TGTGCCAGCAGTTACTCAGGGAGGGGGGATCAGCCCCAGCATTTT.

This clonotype was counted at least ten times. V gene TRBV20-1 combines with J gene TRBJ2-3; TRBD2 agrees at 7 bases. The junction had 17 bases not matched to a gene; V was cut back by 3 bases and J by 5 bases. The CDR3 spans 17 residues. Germline assignment: CDR1 DFQATT and CDR2 SNEGSKA (reference sequence). CDR3 in DNA: TGCAGTGCTAGGTCATTTTCCGGACTAGGTTTAGGAGATACGCAGTATTTT. Translating it yields CSARSFSGLGLGDTQYF.

Many counts were recorded for this clonotype. The rearrangement links TRBV6-1 to TRBJ2-7, with TRBD1 identical over 7 bases. CDR1 and CDR2 from the germline V gene are MNHNS and SASEGT. The CDR3 spans 14 residues. V shed 3 bases, J shed 5 bases, and the junction held 7 bases outside the gene matches. CDR3 loop: CASSDSGQSHEQYF. Written as DNA, the CDR3 is TGTGCCAGCAGTGATTCGGGACAGTCACACGAGCAGTACTTC.

In this sample, this clonotype turned up many times. CDR3 region: CASSLGTGTAREQYF. Here the CDR3 DNA reads TGTGCCAGCAGCTTAGGGACGGGGACCGCTCGCGAGCAGTACTTC. The genes are TRBV7-9 and TRBJ2-7; D tentatively fits TRBD1 or TRBD2 (5 bases each). CDR3 length: 15 amino acids. CDR1 and CDR2 (germline): SEHNR, FQNEAQ (reference sequence). V shed 1 base and J shed 6 bases, with 16 bases lying between them.

This clonotype was picked up many times. V gene TRBV5-1 combines with J gene TRBJ1-6; possibly TRBD1 for D (5 bases). CDR3 size: 15 residues. CDR1 and CDR2 (germline): SGHRS, YFSETQ. V dropped 2 bases and J dropped 7 bases, with 13 bases sitting between them. The CDR3 bases are TGCGCCAGCAGCTTCCTAGGGGAGGGCAATTCACCCCTCCACTTT. Protein product: CASSFLGEGNSPLHF.

This clonotype was seen ten or more times. This sequence joins TRBV12-3 or TRBV12-4 and TRBJ1-5, with 7 bases fitting TRBD1. The CDR3 has 18 amino acids. V shed 6 bases, J shed 0 bases, and the junction held 14 bases outside the gene matches. The CDR3 protein is CASRNSRGGQSSNQPQHF. The CDR3 DNA reads TGTGCCAGCAGAAACTCCAGGGGGGGACAGTCTAGCAATCAGCCCCAGCATTTT.

At least ten counts were recorded for this clonotype. This rearrangement joins TRBV5-1 to TRBJ2-7, with 7 bases matching TRBD2. Germline V gives CDR1 SGHRS, CDR2 YFSETQ. The CDR3 length is 17 residues. J lost 4 bases, V lost 0 bases, and 13 bases had no gene match. Here the CDR3 DNA reads TGCGCCAGCAGCTTGGGGTGGGCGGCGGGGGACCCGTACGAGCAGTACTTC. Translation gives CASSLGWAAGDPYEQYF. The variable domain in full, completed from reference TRBV5-1 and TRBJ2-7, reads KAGVTQTPRYLIKTRGQQVTLSCSPISGHRSVSWYQQTPGQGLQFLFEYFSETQRNKGNFPGRFSGRQFSNSRSEMNVSTLELGDSALYLCASSLGWAAGDPYEQYFGPGTRLTVT.

This clonotype came up many times. V and J are TRBV6-6 and TRBJ1-2; 8 positions match TRBD1. CDR1 MNHNY and CDR2 SVGAGI come from the germline V gene (reference sequence). CDR3 length: 16 residues. The trim removed 0 bases at V and 3 bases at J, leaving 6 bases unmatched. In DNA, the CDR3 is TGTGCCAGCAGTTACTCCCCCCAGGGGGCAGACTATGGCTACACCTTC. Its protein is CASSYSPQGADYGYTF.

This clonotype was counted many times. This chain joins TRBV5-1 and TRBJ2-2; the D gene is possibly TRBD1 (5 bases). The ends were cut back, 2 bases at V and 0 bases at J, with 8 bases in the middle. The CDR3 is 15 amino acids. Germline loops: CDR1 SGHRS, CDR2 YFSETQ. This chain's CDR3 is CASSFRAANTGELFF. The CDR3 DNA is TGCGCCAGCAGCTTCAGGGCCGCGAACACCGGGGAGCTGTTTTTT.

This clonotype occurred many times. The rearrangement uses TRBV18 and TRBJ2-1, with 8 bases lining up with TRBD2. There are 15 residues in the CDR3. Per the germline V gene, CDR1 is KGHSH and CDR2 is LQKENI. Unmatched junction bases numbered 5, after V lost 3 bases and J lost 4 bases. The CDR3 reads CASSPTSGSYNEQFF. In DNA form, the CDR3 reads TGTGCCAGCTCACCCACTAGCGGATCTTACAATGAGCAGTTCTTC.

This clonotype has just a few counts. A much larger clonotype is one base distant, so this may be a read error. This rearrangement joins TRBV28 to TRBJ2-5, with 7 nucleotides matching TRBD2. CDR3 length equals 14 residues. Germline CDR1 MDHEN, CDR2 SYDVKM. CDR3 loop: CVTLGPGGGETQYF. The CDR3 nucleotides read TGTGTCACCCTCGGGCCAGGCGGGGGAGAGACCCAGTACTTC.

Concerning this clonotype: Since a much larger clone is just one base distant, this may be a read error. V and J are TRBV14 and TRBJ2-1, with D possibly TRBD1 on 5 matching bases. The CDR3 is 15 amino acids. Germline loops: CDR1 SGHDN, CDR2 FVKESK. With 2 bases removed from V and 12 bases from J, the gap between germline ends came to 20 bases. In nucleotides, the CDR3 is TGTGCCAGCAGCCAAACGGGCTGGGGCCCTTGGGGGCAGTTCTTC. It translates to CASSQTGWGPWGQFF. Variable domain in full (rest from reference TRBV14 and TRBJ2-1): EAGVTQFPSHSVIEKGQTVTLRCDPISGHDNLYWYRRVMGKEIKFLLHFVKESKQDESGMPNNRFLAERTGGTYSTLKVQPAELEDSGVYFCASSQTGWGPWGQFFGPGTRLTVL.

In this sample, this clonotype turned up many times. The chain is built from TRBV18 and TRBJ2-7; a possible D gene is TRBD1 (5 bases). The CDR3 is 13 amino acids. Germline CDR1 KGHSH, CDR2 LQKENI. V gave up 1 base and J gave up 7 bases, with 11 bases separating them. In DNA, the CDR3 is TGTGCCAGCTCACCACAGCAGGGTCGGGAGCAGTACTTC. Translation gives CASSPQQGREQYF.

This clonotype has ten or more counts. The V gene is TRBV20-1, the J gene TRBJ2-3; 14 positions match TRBD2. The CDR3 totals 16 residues. After removal of 6 bases from V and 5 bases from J, the junction contained 10 bases not matched to a gene. Germline CDR1 and CDR2: DFQATT and SNEGSKA (reference sequence). Here the CDR3 reads CSASGTSGGLGDTQYF. The CDR3 nucleotides are TGCAGTGCCTCCGGGACTAGCGGGGGTCTGGGAGATACGCAGTATTTT.

At least ten counts were recorded for this clonotype. The chain joins TRBV5-1 to TRBJ2-2, with no clear D. Germline CDR1 and CDR2: SGHRS and YFSETQ. This CDR3 region has 15 residues. The V gene lost 2 bases and the J gene lost 4 bases, with 12 bases spanning the gap. CDR3 coding DNA: TGCGCCAGCAGCTTCGACGGGCTCGGCACCGGGGAGCTGTTTTTT. Its protein product is CASSFDGLGTGELFF.

This clonotype was seen many times. CDR3 sequence (DNA): TGTGCCAGCAGCCGCACGGATCCCCTCCGTAGCTATGGCTACACCTTC. This gives the protein CASSRTDPLRSYGYTF. The chain carries TRBV6-5 and TRBJ1-2; D unclear. The CDR3 is 16 residues long. Trimming stripped 6 bases from V and 4 bases from J, with 21 bases between. Germline CDR1 MNHEY, CDR2 SVGAGI.

Many counts were recorded for this clonotype. V and J are TRBV5-5 and TRBJ2-3; D could derive from TRBD1 or TRBD2 (5 bases each). The CDR3 sequence is 16 residues long. Germline CDR1 is SGHKS and CDR2 is YYEKEE (reference sequence). V was pared by 4 bases and J by 2 bases, with 17 bases between. The CDR3 reads CASSLTYRDLTDTQYF. CDR3 nucleotide sequence: TGTGCCAGCAGCCTCACCTACCGGGACCTCACAGATACGCAGTATTTT.

Ten or more counts support this clonotype. The V gene is TRBV5-1, the J gene TRBJ1-2, with 9 nucleotides matching TRBD1. CDR1 SGHRS and CDR2 YFSETQ come from the germline V gene. The CDR3 sequence is 15 residues long. Unmatched junction bases numbered 5, after V lost 2 bases and J lost 3 bases. The CDR3 region has the DNA TGCGCCAGCAGCTTTACAGGGGGCGATTACTATGGCTACACCTTC. Protein product: CASSFTGGDYYGYTF. The full variable domain, in which reference TRBV5-1 and TRBJ1-2 provide the parts outside the CDR3, is KAGVTQTPRYLIKTRGQQVTLSCSPISGHRSVSWYQQTPGQGLQFLFEYFSETQRNKGNFPGRFSGRQFSNSRSEMNVSTLELGDSALYLCASSFTGGDYYGYTFGSGTRLTVV.

This clonotype was seen at least ten times. The chain couples TRBV20-1 to TRBJ2-3, with 8 bases matching TRBD2. The germline gives CDR1 DFQATT, CDR2 SNEGSKA (reference sequence). With V trimmed by 0 bases and J by 1 base, 3 bases remained unmatched. This CDR3 contains 15 residues. The DNA of the CDR3 is TGCAGTGCTAGAGATTTACTAGCGGGCACAGATACGCAGTATTTT. Protein product: CSARDLLAGTDTQYF.